This T cell receptor beta chain was sequenced in a study of cytomegalovirus exposure and HLA in healthy donors. Study-level points and caveats: A later analysis by the authors found several of the most significant clusters apparently linked to common viral pathogens. A later analysis linked a missense DCLRE1C variant to TCR beta V- and J-gene trimming.

Looked up from germline, CDR1 is SEHNR and CDR2 is FQNEAQ (reference sequence). This CDR3 is 13 amino acids long. Trimming removed 5 bases from V and 9 bases from J, with 11 bases in between. Worth noting for this clone: The antigen remains undetermined.

The PCR had 60 Vbeta and 13 Jbeta primers. Profiled with immunoSEQ multiplex PCR; TCRdb holds only in-frame clones, not every one. The table lists under 150,000 clones, around 78% of them singletons, with 6.2% in the top ten. V gene TRBV7-9 combines with J gene TRBJ1-6; D is undetermined. Sequencing input: PBMCs. This receptor was obtained from a woman aged 35 to 49 in good health and CMV-seropositive. This CDR3 reads CASSPQETSPLHF. The DNA of the CDR3 is TGTGCCAGCAGCCCCCAGGAAACTTCACCCCTCCACTTT.